This entry describes one T cell receptor (beta chain). Antigen: not known. Primed by a sample-barcoded 5' primer and a J-beta primer mix, a second PCR proceeded for about 7 to 11 cycles. From the 5' RACE reads, TCRdb called clonotypes with MiXCR, one entry per CDR3 protein. The table includes 1,500,000 or so distinct CDR3 sequences, 35% to 45% detected once. This CDR3 has 17 amino acids. Germline V gene data show CDR1 as MNHEY and CDR2 as SVGAGI. The V segment lost 4 bases and the J segment 5 bases; nucleotides outside the gene matches: 13. The data derive from a study of blood T cells in healthy people across ages. Broader study findings: A strong correlation was found between TCR beta diversity and the percentage of naive T cells. Estimated diversity that came from one million T cells was considered an underestimate. Per-million-T-cell TCR beta diversity fell roughly linearly with age.

This sequence was found in a woman under 30 in good health. Sequencing used blood. The genes are TRBV6-5 and TRBJ2-1; 8 bases are shared with TRBD2. CDR3 DNA sequence: TGTGCCAGCAGTTCTGGTATTTCGGGGGGGCGTAACAATGAGCAGTTCTTC. It is translated as CASSSGISGGRNNEQFF.